This T cell receptor beta chain was profiled in a study of response to subunit inactivated influenza vaccine. TCRdb reprocessed the RT-PCR reads via MiXCR and lists one record per CDR3 protein. The table records 450,000 to 600,000 distinct CDR3 sequences, less than 10% of them present only once. J was trimmed by 5 bases and V by 5 bases; bases with no gene match: 9. The CDR3 covers 15 residues. This clonotype was counted ten times or more. Its specificity is unknown. Study-level points and caveats: A suggestion made by the authors is that each seasonal influenza vaccination recruits few new T cells.

The TCR was taken from a man between 50 and 69 years old who received an inactivated influenza vaccine. The input for sequencing was PBMCs from blood, taken less than 25 months after vaccination. The rearrangement uses TRBV12-3 or TRBV12-4 and TRBJ2-3; the match to TRBD2 covers 8 bases. In DNA, the CDR3 is TGTGCCAGCAGTCAACAATTAGCGGGGAGAGATACGCAGTATTTT. Translating gives CASSQQLAGRDTQYF.